The rows below give T cell receptor beta chains drawn from one sample of a study of blood T cell repertoires in COVID-19. TCRdb keeps only in-frame clones here, not all; method: immunoSEQ multiplex PCR. The sample includes a few hundred thousand clones, roughly 86% of them seen just once. The sample was PBMCs or T cells enriched from blood (not recorded which). These receptor sequences come from a woman aged 25 to 39 who had been exposed to COVID-19. Both conserved end residues are part of each CDR3. D genes are given only for firm matches. Size is stated for part of the rows, as once, few or many counts, or as a class when the clone is expanded.

J: TRBJ2-3
D: TRBD1
V: TRBV9
size: NA
CDR3: CASSVGPQGATDTQYF
DNA: TGTGCCAGCAGCGTAGGGCCGCAGGGGGCCACAGATACGCAGTATTTT

J: TRBJ1-1
D: NA
V: TRBV7-9
size: once
CDR3: CASSPPLGTPRGNTEAFF
DNA: TGTGCCAGCAGCCCGCCTTTGGGGACACCTAGGGGGAACACTGAAGCTTTCTTT

J: TRBJ1-2
D: NA
V: TRBV5-1
size: once
CDR3: CASSLEGRTTNYGYTF
DNA: TGCGCCAGCAGCTTGGAGGGCAGGACTACTAACTATGGCTACACCTTC

J: TRBJ1-5
D: TRBD1
V: TRBV24-1
size: NA
CDR3: CATSDPWTGGPQHF
DNA: TGTGCCACCAGTGACCCCTGGACAGGGGGGCCCCAGCATTTT

J: TRBJ1-3
D: NA
V: TRBV6-5
size: NA
CDR3: CASSYLDTGGTIYF
DNA: TGTGCCAGCAGTTACTTGGACACCGGCGGCACCATATATTTT

J: TRBJ1-5
D: NA
V: TRBV19
size: NA
CDR3: CASSSVGRGGHQPQHF
DNA: TGTGCCAGTAGTTCAGTAGGAAGGGGGGGGCACCAGCCCCAGCATTTT

J: TRBJ1-2
D: NA
V: TRBV7-9
size: NA
CDR3: CASSLGTRALYGYTF
DNA: TGTGCCAGCAGCTTAGGTACCAGGGCGCTCTATGGCTACACCTTC

J: TRBJ2-7
D: TRBD2
V: TRBV19
size: NA
CDR3: CASSISLSSGGSYEQYF
DNA: TGTGCCAGTAGTATTTCCCTTTCTAGCGGGGGCTCCTACGAGCAGTACTTC

J: TRBJ2-1
D: TRBD2
V: TRBV7-9
size: NA
CDR3: CASSLELGGRYNEQFF
DNA: TGTGCCAGCAGCTTAGAACTGGGAGGGCGGTACAATGAGCAGTTCTTC

J: TRBJ2-1
D: NA
V: TRBV7-9
size: NA
CDR3: CASSLVGDTEQFF
DNA: TGTGCCAGCAGCTTAGTAGGGGATACTGAGCAGTTCTTC

J: TRBJ2-7
D: TRBD2
V: TRBV5-1
size: NA
CDR3: CASSPGSSGSFGEQYF
DNA: TGCGCCAGCAGCCCGGGAAGTAGCGGGAGCTTCGGAGAGCAGTACTTC

J: TRBJ2-2
D: NA
V: TRBV6-2/TRBV6-3
size: NA
CDR3: CASSLGPNAGELFF
DNA: TGTGCCAGCAGCCTGGGCCCGAACGCCGGGGAGCTGTTTTTT

J: TRBJ1-1
D: NA
V: TRBV6-5
size: NA
CDR3: CASTLDFLQAFF
DNA: TGTGCCAGCACCCTCGACTTTTTACAAGCTTTCTTT

J: TRBJ1-6
D: TRBD1
V: TRBV9
size: NA
CDR3: CASSFGQGGSPLHF
DNA: TGTGCCAGCAGCTTTGGACAGGGAGGTTCACCCCTCCACTTT

J: TRBJ2-7
D: TRBD2
V: TRBV2
size: NA
CDR3: CASQALAGSYEQYF
DNA: TGTGCCAGCCAAGCGCTAGCGGGCTCCTACGAGCAGTACTTC

J: TRBJ1-1
D: NA
V: TRBV29-1
size: NA
CDR3: CSASSGQNTEAFF
DNA: TGCAGCGCCTCATCGGGACAGAACACTGAAGCTTTCTTT

J: TRBJ2-5
D: NA
V: TRBV21-1
size: NA
CDR3: CASSKASTGEETQYF
DNA: TGTGCCAGCAGCAAAGCTAGTACAGGGGAAGAGACCCAGTACTTC